The rows below give T cell receptor beta chains drawn from one sample of a study of Graves' ophthalmopathy and Graves' hyperthyroidism. TCRdb passed the multiplex PCR reads through MiXCR, listing each CDR3 protein once. The sample lists hundreds of thousands of distinct CDR3 sequences; 20% to 25% were seen once. The sequenced sample was peripheral blood. These receptors all come from a woman younger than 30 with stable Graves' hyperthyroidism. Some clones in this sample may be carry-over from other donors' samples. Both conserved end residues are part of each CDR3. Fields, in order: J gene, V gene, clone size, D gene, CDR3 DNA, CDR3 protein. D genes are given only for firm matches. The size of a clone is reported for some rows only, either as once, few or many, or as a class for expanded clones.

j_gene: TRBJ2-7
v_gene: TRBV6-5
abundance: many
d_gene: -
CDR3nt: TGTGCCAGCAGTTATTTCTGGGACATCCGGGGCCACGAGCAGTACTTC
CDR3aa: CASSYFWDIRGHEQYF

j_gene: TRBJ1-1
v_gene: TRBV12-3/TRBV12-4
abundance: -
d_gene: -
CDR3nt: TGTGCCAGCAGTTTAGCGGGGGTGATCACTGAAGCTTTCTTT
CDR3aa: CASSLAGVITEAFF

j_gene: TRBJ1-1
v_gene: TRBV11-2
abundance: -
d_gene: -
CDR3nt: TGTGCCAGCAGCCCGGAATCATCGGGTATGAACACTGAAGCTTTCTTT
CDR3aa: CASSPESSGMNTEAFF

j_gene: TRBJ1-1
v_gene: TRBV7-9
abundance: many
d_gene: -
CDR3nt: TGTGCCAGCAGCTTTATTGAGGGCAGGGGCACTGAAGCTTTCTTT
CDR3aa: CASSFIEGRGTEAFF

j_gene: TRBJ1-5
v_gene: TRBV28
abundance: -
d_gene: -
CDR3nt: TGTGCCAGCCGCCCGGACGGTTCTAGAAATCAGCCCCAGCATTTT
CDR3aa: CASRPDGSRNQPQHF

j_gene: TRBJ2-2
v_gene: TRBV20-1
abundance: few
d_gene: -
CDR3nt: TGCAGTGCTGAAGCGACAGAACCCACCGGGGAGCTGTTTTTT
CDR3aa: CSAEATEPTGELFF

j_gene: TRBJ1-1
v_gene: TRBV12-5
abundance: many
d_gene: TRBD1
CDR3nt: TGTGCTAGTGGTCACAGGTTTATCGGAATAGACAGGGACACTGAAGCTTTCTTT
CDR3aa: CASGHRFIGIDRDTEAFF

j_gene: TRBJ2-5
v_gene: TRBV6-5
abundance: many
d_gene: TRBD1
CDR3nt: TGTGCCAGCAGTTATTCCCGGGACAGCCAAGAGACCCAGTACTTC
CDR3aa: CASSYSRDSQETQYF

j_gene: TRBJ1-1
v_gene: TRBV18
abundance: -
d_gene: -
CDR3nt: TGTGCCAGCTCACCATCTAGCCGGGACACTCTGAACACTGAAGCTTTCTTT
CDR3aa: CASSPSSRDTLNTEAFF

j_gene: TRBJ2-7
v_gene: TRBV12-3/TRBV12-4
abundance: many
d_gene: TRBD1
CDR3nt: TGTGCCTCCTCCCGGGACAGGGACTCCGAGCAGTACTTC
CDR3aa: CASSRDRDSEQYF

j_gene: TRBJ2-7
v_gene: TRBV10-1
abundance: many
d_gene: -
CDR3nt: TGCGCCAGCAGTGAGTCTAGCGGCTACGAGCAGTACTTC
CDR3aa: CASSESSGYEQYF

j_gene: TRBJ2-7
v_gene: TRBV6-4
abundance: many
d_gene: TRBD1
CDR3nt: TGTGCCAGCAGAGACAGGGGAAGGGTTTTCGAGCAGTACTTC
CDR3aa: CASRDRGRVFEQYF

j_gene: TRBJ2-5
v_gene: TRBV2
abundance: -
d_gene: TRBD2
CDR3nt: TGTGCCAGCAGTGAAATGGCTAGCGGGTTAATGACAGAGACCCAGTACTTC
CDR3aa: CASSEMASGLMTETQYF

j_gene: TRBJ1-5
v_gene: TRBV19
abundance: -
d_gene: -
CDR3nt: TGTGCCAGTAAGGAGGGGGAGCCCCAGCATTTT
CDR3aa: CASKEGEPQHF

j_gene: TRBJ1-1
v_gene: TRBV27
abundance: many
d_gene: TRBD1
CDR3nt: TGTGCCAGCAGCGTATGGACAGGGCAAACAGCTGAAGCTTTCTTT
CDR3aa: CASSVWTGQTAEAFF

j_gene: TRBJ1-5
v_gene: TRBV19
abundance: many
d_gene: TRBD1
CDR3nt: TGTGCCAGTAGTAAGGGGACAGGGAGCAATCAGCCCCAGCATTTT
CDR3aa: CASSKGTGSNQPQHF

j_gene: TRBJ1-1
v_gene: TRBV20-1
abundance: many
d_gene: -
CDR3nt: TGCAGTGCTAGTTGGGCGCCGGACACTGAAGCTTTCTTT
CDR3aa: CSASWAPDTEAFF

j_gene: TRBJ2-6
v_gene: TRBV2
abundance: many
d_gene: -
CDR3nt: TGTGCCAGCAGTGAAATTCCGGCCCCTCTCAACGTCCTGACTTTC
CDR3aa: CASSEIPAPLNVLTF

j_gene: TRBJ1-2
v_gene: TRBV20-1
abundance: -
d_gene: TRBD1
CDR3nt: TGCAGTGCTAGTTGGGCAGGGGGCGGTAACTATGGCTACACCTTC
CDR3aa: CSASWAGGGNYGYTF

j_gene: TRBJ1-1
v_gene: TRBV20-1
abundance: -
d_gene: -
CDR3nt: TGCAGTGCTAGCAACGCAGGATTTGGAACTGAAGCTTTCTTT
CDR3aa: CSASNAGFGTEAFF

j_gene: TRBJ2-7
v_gene: TRBV5-1
abundance: -
d_gene: -
CDR3nt: TGCGCCAGCAGCCCCACCCAGGACCCCTCACGAGACTACGAGCAGTACTTC
CDR3aa: CASSPTQDPSRDYEQYF

j_gene: TRBJ2-2
v_gene: TRBV11-2
abundance: -
d_gene: TRBD2
CDR3nt: TGTGCCAGCAGCTTATACGAGGGAGGGACCGGGGAGCTGTTTTTT
CDR3aa: CASSLYEGGTGELFF

j_gene: TRBJ2-7
v_gene: TRBV6-1
abundance: -
d_gene: -
CDR3nt: TGTGCCAGCAGTGAAGGAGTGGGGGACGAGCAGTACTTC
CDR3aa: CASSEGVGDEQYF

j_gene: TRBJ1-1
v_gene: TRBV28
abundance: -
d_gene: -
CDR3nt: TGTGCCAGCAGTTTAGCAGGGTCTGAAGCTTTCTTT
CDR3aa: CASSLAGSEAFF

j_gene: TRBJ1-5
v_gene: TRBV12-3/TRBV12-4
abundance: many
d_gene: TRBD1
CDR3nt: TGTGCCAGCAGAAGTACAGGGGATCAGCCCCAGCATTTT
CDR3aa: CASRSTGDQPQHF

j_gene: TRBJ2-7
v_gene: TRBV27
abundance: many
d_gene: TRBD1
CDR3nt: TGTGCCAGCAGTGACCCCGACAGGGTCTACGAGCAGTACTTC
CDR3aa: CASSDPDRVYEQYF

j_gene: TRBJ1-1
v_gene: TRBV30
abundance: many
d_gene: -
CDR3nt: TGTGCCTGGAGTGCCGTTGGCAGGGGATGGACTGAAGCTTTCTTT
CDR3aa: CAWSAVGRGWTEAFF

j_gene: TRBJ1-2
v_gene: TRBV27
abundance: many
d_gene: TRBD1
CDR3nt: TGTGCCAGCAGTTCAGATTACAGGGGGGTAGGCTACACCTTC
CDR3aa: CASSSDYRGVGYTF

j_gene: TRBJ2-7
v_gene: TRBV20-1
abundance: many
d_gene: TRBD1
CDR3nt: TGCAGTGCTAGATCCGGGACAGGGGACTACGAGCAGTACTTC
CDR3aa: CSARSGTGDYEQYF

j_gene: TRBJ2-7
v_gene: TRBV5-1
abundance: -
d_gene: -
CDR3nt: TGCGCCAGCAGCCCCGAGACAGGAAGCTCCTACGAGCAGTACTTC
CDR3aa: CASSPETGSSYEQYF

j_gene: TRBJ2-2
v_gene: TRBV5-1
abundance: many
d_gene: -
CDR3nt: TGCGCCAGCAGCTTGGGACAGCTGAGCACCGGGGAGCTGTTTTTT
CDR3aa: CASSLGQLSTGELFF

j_gene: TRBJ2-7
v_gene: TRBV28
abundance: many
d_gene: TRBD1
CDR3nt: TGTGCCAGCAGTCCCTTTTACAGGGGGCGAAGGATGTCCTACGAGCAGTACTTC
CDR3aa: CASSPFYRGRRMSYEQYF

j_gene: TRBJ2-7
v_gene: TRBV12-3/TRBV12-4
abundance: many
d_gene: TRBD1
CDR3nt: TGTGCCAGCAGTTTAAGGGCGGTAGGGGGCGGCTACGAGCAGTACTTC
CDR3aa: CASSLRAVGGGYEQYF